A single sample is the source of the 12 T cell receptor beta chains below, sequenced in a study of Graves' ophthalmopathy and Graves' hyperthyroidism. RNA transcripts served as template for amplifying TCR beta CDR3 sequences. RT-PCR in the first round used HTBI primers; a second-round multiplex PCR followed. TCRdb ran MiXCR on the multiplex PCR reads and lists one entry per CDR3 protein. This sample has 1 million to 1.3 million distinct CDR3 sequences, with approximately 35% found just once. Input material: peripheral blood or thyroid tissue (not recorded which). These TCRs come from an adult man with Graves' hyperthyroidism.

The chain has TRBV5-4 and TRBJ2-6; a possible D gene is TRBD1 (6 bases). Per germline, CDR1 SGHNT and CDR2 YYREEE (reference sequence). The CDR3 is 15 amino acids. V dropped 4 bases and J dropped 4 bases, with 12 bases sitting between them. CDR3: CASSGPGVGANVLTF. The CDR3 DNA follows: TGTGCCAGCAGCGGCCCAGGGGTCGGGGCCAACGTCCTGACTTTC.

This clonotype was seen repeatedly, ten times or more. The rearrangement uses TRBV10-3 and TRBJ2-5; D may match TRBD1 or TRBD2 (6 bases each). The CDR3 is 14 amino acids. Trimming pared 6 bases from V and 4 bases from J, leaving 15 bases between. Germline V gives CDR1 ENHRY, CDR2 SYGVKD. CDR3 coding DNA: TGTGCCATCAGGGGGGGCCAGACCGGAGAGACCCAGTACTTC. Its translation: CAIRGGQTGETQYF.

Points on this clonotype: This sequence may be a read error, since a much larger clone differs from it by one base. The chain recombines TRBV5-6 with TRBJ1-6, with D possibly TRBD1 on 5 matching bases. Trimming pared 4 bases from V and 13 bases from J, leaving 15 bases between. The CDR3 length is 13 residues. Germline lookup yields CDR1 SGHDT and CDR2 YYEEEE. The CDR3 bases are TGTGCCAGCAGCGTGGGCCGAAGGGACCCCCTCCACTTT. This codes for CASSVGRRDPLHF. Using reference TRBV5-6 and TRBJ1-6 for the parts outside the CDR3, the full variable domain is DAGVTQSPTHLIKTRGQQVTLRCSPKSGHDTVSWYQQALGQGPQFIFQYYEEEERQRGNFPDRFSGHQFPNYSSELNVNALLLGDSALYLCASSVGRRDPLHFGNGTRLTVT.

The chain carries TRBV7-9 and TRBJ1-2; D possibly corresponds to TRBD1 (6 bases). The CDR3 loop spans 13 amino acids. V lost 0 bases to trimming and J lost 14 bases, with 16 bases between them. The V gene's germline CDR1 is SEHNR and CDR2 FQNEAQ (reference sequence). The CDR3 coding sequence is TGTGCCAGCAGCTTAGCGGTTCGACAGGCCGAGACCTTC. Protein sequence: CASSLAVRQAETF.

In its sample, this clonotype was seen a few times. The CDR3 here is CSARSVSGTLTEQYF. As DNA, the CDR3 is TGCAGTGCTAGAAGCGTTAGCGGGACCCTCACCGAGCAGTACTTC. The chain couples TRBV20-1 to TRBJ2-7, with 8 bases matching TRBD2. Germline V gives CDR1 DFQATT, CDR2 SNEGSKA (reference sequence). V lost 2 bases, J lost 6 bases, and 12 bases stayed unmatched. The CDR3 spans 15 residues.

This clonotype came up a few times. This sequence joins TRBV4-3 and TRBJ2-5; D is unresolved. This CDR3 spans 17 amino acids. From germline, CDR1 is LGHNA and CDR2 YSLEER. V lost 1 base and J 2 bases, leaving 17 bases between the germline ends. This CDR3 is CASSQGVVRRTQETQYF. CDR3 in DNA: TGCGCCAGCAGCCAAGGAGTTGTACGACGAACGCAAGAGACCCAGTACTTC.

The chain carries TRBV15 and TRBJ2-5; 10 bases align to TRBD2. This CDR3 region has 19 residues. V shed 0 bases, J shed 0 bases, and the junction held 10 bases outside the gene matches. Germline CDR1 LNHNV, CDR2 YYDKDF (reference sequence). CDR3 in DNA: TGTGCCACCAGCAGAGATTCGGGGGACGGACTAGCGGACCAAGAGACCCAGTACTTC. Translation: CATSRDSGDGLADQETQYF.

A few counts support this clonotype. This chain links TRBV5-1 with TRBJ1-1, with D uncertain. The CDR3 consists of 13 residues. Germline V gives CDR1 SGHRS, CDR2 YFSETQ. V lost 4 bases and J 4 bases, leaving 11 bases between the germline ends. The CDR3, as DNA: TGCGCCAGCAGCCCCCCCGGGGTCACTGAAGCTTTCTTT. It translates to CASSPPGVTEAFF. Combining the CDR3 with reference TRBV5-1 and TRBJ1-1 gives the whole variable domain KAGVTQTPRYLIKTRGQQVTLSCSPISGHRSVSWYQQTPGQGLQFLFEYFSETQRNKGNFPGRFSGRQFSNSRSEMNVSTLELGDSALYLCASSPPGVTEAFFGQGTRLTVV.

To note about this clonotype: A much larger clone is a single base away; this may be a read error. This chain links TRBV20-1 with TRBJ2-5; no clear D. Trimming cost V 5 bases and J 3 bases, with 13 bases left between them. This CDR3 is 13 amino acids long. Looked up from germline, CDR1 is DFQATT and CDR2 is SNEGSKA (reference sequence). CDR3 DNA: TGCAGTGCTGCCGTAGTATACAAAGAGACCCAGTACTTC. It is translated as CSAAVVYKETQYF.

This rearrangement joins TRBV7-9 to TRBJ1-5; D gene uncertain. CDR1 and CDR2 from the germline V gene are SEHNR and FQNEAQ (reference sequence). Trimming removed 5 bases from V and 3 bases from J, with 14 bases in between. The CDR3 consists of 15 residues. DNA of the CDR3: TGTGCCAGCAGCCCAGACCCAAGTCCCAATCAGCCCCAGCATTTT. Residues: CASSPDPSPNQPQHF.

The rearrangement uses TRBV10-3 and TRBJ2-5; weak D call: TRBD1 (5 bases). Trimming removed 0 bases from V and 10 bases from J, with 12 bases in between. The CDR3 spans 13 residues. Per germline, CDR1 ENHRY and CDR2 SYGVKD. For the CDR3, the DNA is TGTGCCATCAGTGAGTCCCCGAGCAGGGACCAGTACTTC. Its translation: CAISESPSRDQYF.

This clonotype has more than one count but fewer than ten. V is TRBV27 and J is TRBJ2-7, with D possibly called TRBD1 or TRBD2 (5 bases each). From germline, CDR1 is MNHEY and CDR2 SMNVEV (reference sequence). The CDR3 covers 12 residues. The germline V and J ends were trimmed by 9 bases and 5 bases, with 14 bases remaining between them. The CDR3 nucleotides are TGTGCCAGGGGGCGAGGGGACCACGAGCAGTACTTC. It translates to CARGRGDHEQYF.